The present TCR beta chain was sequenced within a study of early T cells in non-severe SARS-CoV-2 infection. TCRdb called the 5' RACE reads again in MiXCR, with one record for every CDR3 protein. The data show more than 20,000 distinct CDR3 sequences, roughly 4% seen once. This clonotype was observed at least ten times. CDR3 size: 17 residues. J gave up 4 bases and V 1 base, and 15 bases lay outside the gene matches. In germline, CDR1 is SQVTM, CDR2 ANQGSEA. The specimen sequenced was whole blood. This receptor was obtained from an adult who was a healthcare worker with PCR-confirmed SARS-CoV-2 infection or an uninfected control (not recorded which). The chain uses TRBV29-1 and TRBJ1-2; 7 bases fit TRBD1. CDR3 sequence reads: CSVEGAGGLHIPYGYTF. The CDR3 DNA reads TGCAGCGTTGAAGGGGCAGGGGGTCTTCACATACCCTATGGCTACACCTTC.